This T cell receptor beta chain was sequenced during a study of T cells in Graves' hyperthyroidism and ophthalmopathy. This CDR3 region has 18 residues. V was pared by 4 bases and J by 4 bases, with 23 bases between. In germline, CDR1 is GTSNPN, CDR2 SVGIG (reference sequence). Each diagnosis was grounded in clinical symptoms, serum thyroxine and TRAb, thyroid ultrasound, and orbital computed tomography. This blood was taken when hyperthyroidism was first diagnosed, before any ophthalmopathy symptoms existed. Many counts were recorded for this clonotype. The TCR beta CDR3 regions underwent amplification using RNA transcripts as the source. Initially, a first-round RT-PCR of the TCR CDR3 employed the HTBI primer set. TCRdb independently ran MiXCR on the multiplex PCR reads; one entry per CDR3 protein. The table lists hundreds of thousands of distinct CDR3 sequences, 14% of them singletons.

This TCR was sampled from a woman in her 30s with Graves' hyperthyroidism that later progressed to Graves' ophthalmopathy. Sequenced sample: blood. This chain uses TRBV30 with TRBJ2-6, with D perhaps assigned TRBD1 or TRBD2 (5 bases each). The CDR3 sequence is CAWIRLGAFVSGANVLTF. In DNA form, the CDR3 reads TGTGCCTGGATCCGACTCGGGGCGTTTGTTTCCGGGGCCAACGTCCTGACTTTC.